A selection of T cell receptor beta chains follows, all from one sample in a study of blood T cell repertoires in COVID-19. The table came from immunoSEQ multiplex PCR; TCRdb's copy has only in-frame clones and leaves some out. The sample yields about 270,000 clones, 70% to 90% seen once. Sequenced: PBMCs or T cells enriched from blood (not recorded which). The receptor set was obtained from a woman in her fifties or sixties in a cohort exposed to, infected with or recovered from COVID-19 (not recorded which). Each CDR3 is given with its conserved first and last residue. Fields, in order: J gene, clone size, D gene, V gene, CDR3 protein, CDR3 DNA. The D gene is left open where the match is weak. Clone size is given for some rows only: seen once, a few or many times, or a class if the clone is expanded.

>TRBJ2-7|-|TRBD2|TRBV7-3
CASSLGGLAVYEQYF
TGTGCCAGCAGCTTAGGGGGACTAGCGGTTTACGAGCAGTACTTC
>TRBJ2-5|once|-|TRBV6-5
CASTHRAQETQYF
TGTGCCAGCACCCACAGGGCACAAGAGACCCAGTACTTC
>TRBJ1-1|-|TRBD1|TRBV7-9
CASSILQGLNTEAFF
TGTGCCAGCAGCATTTTACAGGGGCTGAACACTGAAGCTTTCTTT
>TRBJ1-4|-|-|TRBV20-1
CSARGSEKLFF
TGCAGTGCTAGAGGGAGTGAAAAACTGTTTTTT
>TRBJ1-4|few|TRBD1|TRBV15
CATRRTRLRQGSNEKLFF
TGTGCCACCAGGAGAACCCGGCTAAGACAGGGATCTAATGAAAAACTGTTTTTT
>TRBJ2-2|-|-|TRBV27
CASSLSGANTGELFF
TGTGCCAGCAGTTTAAGCGGAGCGAACACCGGGGAGCTGTTTTTT
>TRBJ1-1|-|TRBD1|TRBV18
CASSPDRLNTEAFF
TGTGCCAGCTCACCGGACAGGCTGAACACTGAAGCTTTCTTT
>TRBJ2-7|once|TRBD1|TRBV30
CAWSADRGYRYEQYF
TGTGCCTGGAGTGCGGACAGGGGGTATAGGTACGAGCAGTACTTC
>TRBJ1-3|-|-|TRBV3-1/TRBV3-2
CASSQEPQGRISRSGNTIYF
TGTGCCAGCAGCCAAGAACCCCAGGGGCGAATATCTCGCTCTGGAAACACCATATATTTT
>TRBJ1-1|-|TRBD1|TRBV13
CASSRHPPSTGDPTMNTEAFF
TGTGCCAGCAGCCGACACCCCCCCTCGACAGGGGATCCTACCATGAACACTGAAGCTTTCTTT
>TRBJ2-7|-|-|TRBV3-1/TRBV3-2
CASSQRRDYEQYF
TGTGCCAGCAGCCAACGTCGGGACTACGAGCAGTACTTC
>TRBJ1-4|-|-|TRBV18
CASSPPGGFNEKLFF
TGTGCCAGCTCACCACCGGGAGGCTTTAATGAAAAACTGTTTTTT
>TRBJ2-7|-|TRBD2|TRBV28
CASSSGDAYEQYF
TGTGCCAGCAGTAGCGGGGACGCCTACGAGCAGTACTTC
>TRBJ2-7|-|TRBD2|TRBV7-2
CASSRSLAGLADF
TGTGCCAGCAGTCGTAGCCTAGCCGGGCTAGCGGACTTC
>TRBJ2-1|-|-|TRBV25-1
CASSEYSLAPSYNEQFF
TGTGCCAGCAGTGAATATAGTCTAGCGCCCTCGTACAATGAGCAGTTCTTC
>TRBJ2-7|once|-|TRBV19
CASRPEYTYEQYF
TGTGCCAGTAGGCCGGAGTACACCTACGAGCAGTACTTC
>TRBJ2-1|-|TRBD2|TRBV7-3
CASSPTLAALNEQFF
TGTGCCAGCAGCCCAACTCTAGCGGCCCTCAATGAGCAGTTCTTC
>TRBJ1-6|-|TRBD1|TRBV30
CAWSGQGLAPLHF
TGTGCCTGGAGTGGACAGGGGTTAGCACCCCTCCACTTT
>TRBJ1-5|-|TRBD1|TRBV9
CASSAGDRAGNQPQHF
TGTGCCAGCAGCGCAGGGGACAGGGCGGGAAATCAGCCCCAGCATTTT
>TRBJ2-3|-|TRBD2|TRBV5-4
CASRIGLAASYTDTQYF
TGTGCCAGCAGGATCGGACTAGCGGCTTCCTACACAGATACGCAGTATTTT
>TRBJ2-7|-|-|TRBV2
CASSEDFGGGLYEQYF
TGTGCCAGCAGTGAAGATTTCGGGGGTGGGCTCTACGAGCAGTACTTC
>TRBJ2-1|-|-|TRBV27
CASSLAGLYNEQFF
TGTGCCAGCAGTTTGGCGGGCCTCTACAATGAGCAGTTCTTC
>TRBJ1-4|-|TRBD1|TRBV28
CASRTGGGNEKLFF
TGTGCCAGCAGAACAGGGGGGGGTAATGAAAAACTGTTTTTT
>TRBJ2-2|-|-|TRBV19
CASSIEARIAGELFF
TGTGCCAGTAGTATAGAAGCTAGAATCGCCGGGGAGCTGTTTTTT
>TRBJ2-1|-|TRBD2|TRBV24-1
CATSDPGTSGIYEQFF
TGTGCCACCAGTGACCCCGGGACTAGCGGGATCTATGAGCAGTTCTTC
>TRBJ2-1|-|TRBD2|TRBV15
CATSRGPGGPQFEQFF
TGTGCCACCAGCAGAGGCCCGGGAGGGCCCCAATTCGAGCAGTTCTTC
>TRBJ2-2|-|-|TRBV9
CASSVVTGELFF
TGTGCCAGCAGCGTAGTAACCGGGGAGCTGTTTTTT
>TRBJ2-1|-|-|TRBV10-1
CASSLGGANEQFF
TGCGCCAGCAGTTTAGGGGGTGCGAATGAGCAGTTCTTC
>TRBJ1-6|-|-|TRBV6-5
CASSSATFSPLHF
TGTGCCAGCAGTTCGGCGACTTTTTCACCCCTCCACTTT
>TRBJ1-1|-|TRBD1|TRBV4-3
CASSPGGNTEAFF
TGCGCCAGCAGCCCAGGGGGGAACACTGAAGCTTTCTTT
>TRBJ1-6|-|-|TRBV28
CASSFTGGSGSPLHF
TGTGCCAGCAGTTTCACCGGGGGGAGTGGCTCACCCCTCCACTTT
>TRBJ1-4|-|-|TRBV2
CAIQGRRVRGPRQGGNEKLFF
TGTGCCATCCAGGGACGCCGGGTCCGAGGGCCTCGGCAGGGAGGTAATGAAAAACTGTTTTTT
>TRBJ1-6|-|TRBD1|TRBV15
CATSRGAPNRGRDSPLHF
TGTGCCACCAGCAGAGGGGCCCCTAACAGGGGGCGGGATTCACCCCTCCACTTT
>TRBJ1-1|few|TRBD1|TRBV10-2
CASSEFRTGEEAFF
TGCGCCAGCAGTGAGTTCCGGACAGGGGAAGAAGCTTTCTTT
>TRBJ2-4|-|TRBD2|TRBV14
CASSQGGRGGKNIQYF
TGTGCCAGCAGCCAAGGCGGACGGGGGGGCAAAAACATTCAGTACTTC
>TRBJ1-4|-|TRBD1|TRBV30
CAMGGQGAEKLFF
TGTGCCATGGGAGGGCAGGGGGCTGAAAAACTGTTTTTT
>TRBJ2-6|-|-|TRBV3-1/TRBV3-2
CASNPGLSNVLTF
TGTGCCAGCAACCCGGGACTCTCCAACGTCCTGACTTTC
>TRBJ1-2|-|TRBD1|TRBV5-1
CASTLQGPGYGYTF
TGCGCCAGCACGCTACAGGGGCCGGGGTATGGCTACACCTTC
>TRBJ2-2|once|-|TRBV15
CATSRDRGASGELFF
TGTGCCACCAGCAGAGATCGGGGGGCGTCCGGGGAGCTGTTTTTT
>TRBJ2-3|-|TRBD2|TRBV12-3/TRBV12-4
CASRWGGTDTQYF
TGTGCCAGCAGATGGGGGGGGACAGATACGCAGTATTTT
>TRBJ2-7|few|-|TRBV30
CAWGKRSGEQYF
TGTGCCTGGGGCAAAAGGTCGGGCGAGCAGTACTTC
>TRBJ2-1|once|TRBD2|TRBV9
CASSVVSAGDFYNEQFF
TGTGCCAGCAGCGTAGTATCTGCGGGAGATTTCTACAATGAGCAGTTCTTC
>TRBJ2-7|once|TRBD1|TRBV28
CASRPGSGGSYEQYF
TGTGCCAGCAGACCAGGGTCAGGGGGTTCCTACGAGCAGTACTTC
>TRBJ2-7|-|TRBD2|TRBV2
CASSSGTSGIQQYF
TGTGCCAGCAGTTCCGGGACTAGCGGGATTCAGCAGTACTTC
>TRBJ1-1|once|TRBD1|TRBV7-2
CASSSQGAGTEAFF
TGTGCCAGCAGCTCCCAGGGGGCCGGCACTGAAGCTTTCTTT
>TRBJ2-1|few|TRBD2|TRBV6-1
CASSERGIAGGPSRSYNEQFF
TGTGCCAGCAGTGAACGAGGAATAGCGGGAGGGCCCTCTAGGTCCTACAATGAGCAGTTCTTC
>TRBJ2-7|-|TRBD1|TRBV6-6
CASSNAGTGTNEQYF
TGTGCCAGCAGTAACGCCGGGACAGGGACCAACGAGCAGTACTTC